One and the same sample provided the 25 T cell receptor beta chains below, sequenced in a study of blood T cell repertoires in COVID-19. Profiled with immunoSEQ multiplex PCR; TCRdb holds only in-frame clones, not every one. In the table there are about 200,000 clones, about nine tenths of which are singletons. The specimen was peripheral blood. The receptor source for this set is a woman in her seventies with acute or convalescent COVID-19.

The chain links TRBV5-4 to TRBJ1-1; D possibly corresponds to TRBD1 (6 bases). The CDR3 length is 15 residues. Between the trimmed V and J ends, which lost 3 bases and 1 base, there was a span of 13 bases. CDR1 is SGHNT, CDR2 YYREEE, per germline (reference sequence). The CDR3: CASSYNRVPNTEAFF. Here the CDR3 DNA reads TGTGCCAGCAGCTATAACAGGGTACCGAACACTGAAGCTTTCTTT.

The chain couples TRBV13 to TRBJ1-2; TRBD1 agrees at 8 bases. This CDR3 is 14 amino acids long. Trimming cost V 3 bases and J 2 bases; bases outside gene matches: 2. The germline V gene encodes CDR1 PRHDT and CDR2 FYEKMQ (reference sequence). The CDR3 is CASSLGTGNYGYTF. The CDR3 region has the DNA TGTGCCAGCAGCTTGGGGACAGGCAACTATGGCTACACCTTC.

This chain connects TRBV28 to TRBJ2-5; no clear D gene. With 3 bases removed from V and 7 bases from J, the gap between germline ends came to 18 bases. Germline CDR1 reads MDHEN; CDR2 reads SYDVKM. This CDR3 is 15 amino acids long. The CDR3 nucleotides read TGTGCCAGCAGTTTGATCGGCGGTCCGGAGTCGACCCAGTACTTC. Protein sequence: CASSLIGGPESTQYF.

The CDR3 DNA is TGCGCCAGCAGCTTGGCCGGGCAGGGGGAAACTGAAGCTTTCTTT. Its translation: CASSLAGQGETEAFF. The chain has TRBV5-1 and TRBJ1-1; 7 bases map to TRBD1. This CDR3 region has 15 residues. V shed 0 bases, J shed 5 bases, and the junction held 7 bases outside the gene matches. Germline CDR1 SGHRS, CDR2 YFSETQ.

This chain joins TRBV10-2 and TRBJ1-5, with TRBD1 matching over 9 bases. The trim removed 0 bases at V and 5 bases at J, leaving 5 bases unmatched. The germline gives CDR1 WSHSY, CDR2 SAAADI. The CDR3 is made up of 16 amino acids. Here the CDR3 reads CASSESNRGLDQPQHF. The DNA for the CDR3 is TGCGCCAGCAGTGAGTCGAACAGGGGGCTCGATCAGCCCCAGCATTTT.

This clone was seen once. The chain couples TRBV11-2 to TRBJ2-7; D is possibly TRBD2 (5 bases). The V gene lost 3 bases and the J gene lost 7 bases, with 19 bases spanning the gap. Germline CDR1 is SGHAT and CDR2 is FQNNGV. This CDR3 comprises 15 residues. The DNA for the CDR3 is TGTGCCAGCAGCTTCCGAGCGGAAGGGAGAGATGAGCAGTACTTC. Translation gives CASSFRAEGRDEQYF.

This sequence joins TRBV5-1 and TRBJ2-5; 9 positions match TRBD2. Losses at the gene ends were 4 bases for V and 3 bases for J; bases not matched to a gene: 19. The germline gives CDR1 SGHRS, CDR2 YFSETQ. CDR3 length equals 19 residues. CDR3 residues: CASSGGLVVALAGEETQYF. The CDR3 DNA reads as TGCGCCAGCAGCGGGGGGCTCGTTGTAGCGTTAGCGGGAGAAGAGACCCAGTACTTC.

This clone was observed a handful of times. V is TRBV5-4 and J is TRBJ1-5, with no clear D. Germline V gene data show CDR1 as SGHNT and CDR2 as YYREEE (reference sequence). V was trimmed by 1 base and J by 4 bases, leaving 3 bases between them. The CDR3 is 12 amino acids. In nucleotides, the CDR3 is TGTGCCAGCAGCTTGTATAATCAGCCCCAGCATTTT. The encoded protein is CASSLYNQPQHF. Using reference TRBV5-4 and TRBJ1-5 for the parts outside the CDR3, the full variable domain is ETGVTQSPTHLIKTRGQQVTLRCSSQSGHNTVSWYQQALGQGPQFIFQYYREEENGRGNFPPRFSGLQFPNYSSELNVNALELDDSALYLCASSLYNQPQHFGDGTRLSIL.

This chain connects TRBV5-1 to TRBJ1-3; D is perhaps TRBD1 (5 bases). Trimming took 0 bases from V and 0 from J, leaving 13 bases between them. The germline V gene encodes CDR1 SGHRS and CDR2 YFSETQ. The CDR3 has 17 residues. The CDR3 sequence is CASSLVPQGASGNTIYF. In DNA form, the CDR3 reads TGCGCCAGCAGCTTGGTCCCCCAGGGCGCCTCTGGAAACACCATATATTTT.

The rearrangement joins TRBV7-9 to TRBJ1-4, with TRBD1 as a possible D gene (6 bases). Germline CDR1 SEHNR, CDR2 FQNEAQ (reference sequence). Trimming removed 5 bases from V and 10 bases from J, with 26 bases in between. This CDR3 is built from 17 residues. This CDR3 reads CASSIIGEQGAVGKLFF. CDR3 bases: TGTGCCAGCAGCATAATAGGCGAACAGGGAGCGGTGGGAAAACTGTTTTTT. Full variable domain (missing parts from reference TRBV7-9 and TRBJ1-4): DTGVSQNPRHKITKRGQNVTFRCDPISEHNRLYWYRQTLGQGPEFLTYFQNEAQLEKSRLLSDRFSAERPKGSFSTLEIQRTEQGDSAMYLCASSIIGEQGAVGKLFFGSGTQLSVL.

The chain links TRBV9 to TRBJ2-3; 7 bases map to TRBD2. J lost 4 bases, V lost 3 bases, and 11 bases had no gene match. Germline values: CDR1 SGDLS, CDR2 YYNGEE. The CDR3 totals 16 residues. The CDR3 region has the DNA TGTGCCAGCAGCGGTGCGGGAGAGAATTGGGCAGATACGCAGTATTTT. Its translation: CASSGAGENWADTQYF.

A single count supports this clone. This chain uses TRBV4-1 with TRBJ1-2, with 12 bases fitting TRBD1. Germline V lookup: CDR1 MGHRA, CDR2 YSYEKL. The V segment lost 4 bases and the J segment 8 bases; nucleotides outside the gene matches: 14. CDR3 length: 17 amino acids. This CDR3 reads CASSPGTGGAFMQGYTF. The CDR3 DNA reads as TGCGCCAGCAGCCCTGGGACAGGGGGCGCGTTCATGCAGGGCTACACCTTC.

This chain joins TRBV18 and TRBJ2-5; tentatively, D is TRBD2 (6 bases). Germline CDR1 is KGHSH and CDR2 is LQKENI. This CDR3 is built from 14 residues. Deletions cut 2 bases from V and 4 bases from J, with 11 bases between. The DNA for the CDR3 is TGTGCCAGCTCACCATCGGGGGTAGGAGAGACCCAGTACTTC. Amino acid sequence: CASSPSGVGETQYF. Full variable domain (missing parts from reference TRBV18 and TRBJ2-5): NAGVMQNPRHLVRRRGQEARLRCSPMKGHSHVYWYRQLPEEGLKFMVYLQKENIIDESGMPKERFSAEFPKEGPSILRIQQVVRGDSAAYFCASSPSGVGETQYFGPGTRLLVL.

Note on this clone: This sample includes further DNA sequences coding for the same CDR3. CDR3: CASSLAGGETQYF. DNA for the CDR3: TGCGCCAGCAGCTTAGCGGGAGGGGAGACCCAGTACTTC. The chain links TRBV5-1 to TRBJ2-5; 10 bases match TRBD2. Germline V gene data show CDR1 as SGHRS and CDR2 as YFSETQ. V lost 2 bases, J lost 5 bases, and 0 bases stayed unmatched. CDR3 length equals 13 residues.

The chain joins TRBV20-1 to TRBJ1-4; D perhaps matches TRBD1 (6 bases). This CDR3 has 12 residues. Germline values: CDR1 DFQATT, CDR2 SNEGSKA (reference sequence). Trimming shortened V by 3 bases and J by 7 bases, and 9 bases separated the two germline ends. This CDR3 reads CSASLRGEKLFF. CDR3 bases: TGCAGTGCTAGTCTCAGGGGTGAAAAACTGTTTTTT.

In this sample, this clone turned up a few times. The chain links TRBV11-2 to TRBJ2-1; 12 bases map to TRBD2. The CDR3 is 15 residues long. CDR1 is SGHAT and CDR2 is FQNNGV in the germline V gene. Trimming cost V 7 bases and J 4 bases; bases outside gene matches: 5. The CDR3 protein is CASILLAGGYNEQFF. The CDR3, as DNA: TGTGCCAGCATCCTACTAGCGGGGGGTTACAATGAGCAGTTCTTC.

V gene TRBV7-9 combines with J gene TRBJ1-1; no definite D call. Germline V lookup: CDR1 SEHNR, CDR2 FQNEAQ (reference sequence). V was cut by 5 bases and J by 1 base, with 20 bases left in between. This CDR3 has 17 amino acids. CDR3 protein: CASSEVIGLGRNTEAFF. CDR3 nucleotides: TGTGCCAGCAGCGAGGTTATAGGGCTAGGGAGGAACACTGAAGCTTTCTTT.

The table lists this clone with a count of one. The rearrangement uses TRBV6-2 or TRBV6-3 and TRBJ2-1; TRBD2 matches at 7 bases. Trimming cost V 5 bases and J 8 bases; bases outside gene matches: 3. The CDR3 consists of 12 residues. Germline CDR1 reads MNHEY; CDR2 reads SVGEGT. The CDR3, as DNA: TGTGCCAGCAGTAGACTAGCTTATGAGCAGTTCTTC. Its translation: CASSRLAYEQFF.

This rearrangement joins TRBV25-1 to TRBJ2-7; 7 nucleotides agree with TRBD2. The CDR3 has 13 residues. Per the germline V gene, CDR1 is MGHDK and CDR2 is SYGVNS. The trim removed 2 bases at V and 3 bases at J, leaving 1 base unmatched. CDR3 nucleotide sequence: TGTGCCAGCAGTGAACCGGGGGGCTACGAGCAGTACTTC. Amino acid sequence: CASSEPGGYEQYF.

This chain's CDR3 is CASSRADIVTGELFF. For the CDR3, the DNA is TGCGCCAGCAGCCGGGCGGACATCGTGACCGGGGAGCTGTTTTTT. V is TRBV5-1 and J is TRBJ2-2; the D gene is possibly TRBD1 (5 bases). The CDR3 contains 15 residues. Deletions cut 4 bases from V and 5 bases from J, with 15 bases between. Germline V CDR1 and CDR2: SGHRS, YFSETQ.

The genes are TRBV28 and TRBJ1-3; tentatively, D is TRBD1 (6 bases). V was clipped by 6 bases and J by 0 bases, with 9 bases between them. The CDR3 totals 14 residues. Germline V CDR1 and CDR2: MDHEN, SYDVKM. CDR3 bases: TGTGCCAGCAGAACAGGGTACTCTGGAAACACCATATATTTT. Protein sequence: CASRTGYSGNTIYF.

The V call is TRBV5-1, the J call TRBJ1-1; 7 bases match TRBD1. The CDR3 is 13 residues long. Germline CDR1 and CDR2: SGHRS and YFSETQ. V gave up 2 bases and J gave up 6 bases; unmatched junction bases: 4. Here the CDR3 DNA reads TGCGCCAGCAGCTTCACAGGGGTACCTGAAGCTTTCTTT. Amino acid sequence: CASSFTGVPEAFF.

V usage is TRBV9 and J usage is TRBJ1-2; perhaps TRBD1 as D (5 bases). V lost 4 bases to trimming and J lost 7 bases, with 20 bases between them. The germline gives CDR1 SGDLS, CDR2 YYNGEE. This CDR3 is 15 amino acids long. The DNA for the CDR3 is TGTGCCAGCAGCAAGCAGGACACCCAGCGACGTGGCTACACCTTC. It encodes CASSKQDTQRRGYTF.

This clone has only one observation. This chain connects TRBV5-1 to TRBJ2-3; 8 positions agree with TRBD1. CDR1 SGHRS and CDR2 YFSETQ come from the germline V gene. This CDR3 region has 16 residues. V was clipped by 0 bases and J by 2 bases; unmatched bases: 5. CDR3 sequence (DNA): TGCGCCAGCAGCTTGGTTTGGCAGGGGGCCACAGATACGCAGTATTTT. It encodes CASSLVWQGATDTQYF.

The rearrangement joins TRBV10-2 to TRBJ2-7; 9 bases fit TRBD1. Looked up from germline, CDR1 is WSHSY and CDR2 is SAAADI. After removal of 5 bases from V and 3 bases from J, the junction contained 11 bases not matched to a gene. This CDR3 is 16 amino acids long. CDR3 coding DNA: TGCGCCAGCAGTACCTCAGCTGGGACAGGGAACTACGAGCAGTACTTC. It encodes CASSTSAGTGNYEQYF.